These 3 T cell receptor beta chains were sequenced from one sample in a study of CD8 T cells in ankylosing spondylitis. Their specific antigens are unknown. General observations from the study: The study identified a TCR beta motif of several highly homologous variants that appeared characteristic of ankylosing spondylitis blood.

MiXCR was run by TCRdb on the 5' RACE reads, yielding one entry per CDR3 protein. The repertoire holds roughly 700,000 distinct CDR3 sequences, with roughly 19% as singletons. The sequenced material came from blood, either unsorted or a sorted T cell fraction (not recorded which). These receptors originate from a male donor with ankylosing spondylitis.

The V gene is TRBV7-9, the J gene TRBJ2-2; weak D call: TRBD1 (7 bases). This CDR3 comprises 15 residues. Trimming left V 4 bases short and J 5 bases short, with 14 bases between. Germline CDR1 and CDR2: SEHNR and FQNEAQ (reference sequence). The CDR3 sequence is CASSSLTGTTGELFF. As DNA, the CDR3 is TGTGCCAGCAGCTCACTGACAGGGACTACCGGGGAGCTGTTTTTT.

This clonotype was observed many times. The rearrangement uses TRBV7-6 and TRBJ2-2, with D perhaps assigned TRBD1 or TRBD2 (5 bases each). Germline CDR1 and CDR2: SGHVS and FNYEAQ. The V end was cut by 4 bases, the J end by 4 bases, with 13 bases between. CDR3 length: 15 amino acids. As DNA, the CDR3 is TGTGCCAGCAGCTCTCAACTAGGGACCACCGGGGAGCTGTTTTTT. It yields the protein CASSSQLGTTGELFF.

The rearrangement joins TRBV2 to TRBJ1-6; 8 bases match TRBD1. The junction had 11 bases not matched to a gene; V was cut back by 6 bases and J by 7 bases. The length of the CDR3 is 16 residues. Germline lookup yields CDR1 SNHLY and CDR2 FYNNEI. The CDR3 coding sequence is TGTGCCAGCAGCCGTCCTGGACAGGGTGGGAATTCACCCCTCCACTTT. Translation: CASSRPGQGGNSPLHF.